This T cell receptor (beta chain) came from a study of blood T cell repertoires in COVID-19 (dated by TCRdb to 2018 to 2020). For the study in its entirety: Samples covering the acute and convalescent phases of COVID-19 were provided by collaborators in the United States, Italy and Spain. Sample metadata almost always included a de-identified subject ID, COVID-19 status, age in years and sex. Samples were obtained from the ongoing ImmuneRACE study (first 160 participants) and from over 1,000 subjects provided by 6 global collaborators. Subjects who had been exposed to COVID-19, were actively infected with it, or had recovered from it provided the deeply sampled blood TCRbeta repertoires that made up the dataset. The repertoires were released in a freely available public database meant as a resource for research on the immune response to SARS-CoV-2. Where HLA class I and class II types were available, the types were taken from metadata supplied by the sample provider, not from assay-based typing. The material from the prospective study consisted of cDNA or gDNA derived from T cells, B-cell-depleted T cells, or PBMCs.

General study outcomes and caveats: The quantity of clinical and demographic metadata differed by source and by participant and was supplied without curation.

Participants in the prospective study were enrolled through a virtual design, were aged about 18 to 100 years, and lived in some 24 United States geographic areas. In the prospective study, cohorts were assigned on the basis of participant-reported clinical history obtained from a screening survey and a study questionnaire. Exposed participants had been in contact, within 2 weeks of entering the study, with a person who had a PCR-confirmed or clinician-diagnosed case of COVID-19. Mobile phlebotomists in the prospective study collected whole blood, serum and a nasopharyngeal or oropharyngeal swab from every participant. Participants in the prospective study had the option to provide additional blood draws and questionnaires over a roughly 2-month period. Blood samples from the prospective study were shipped frozen or at room temperature prior to DNA extraction. TCRbeta CDR3 regions were amplified from genomic DNA by means of the immunoSEQ Assay, a bias-controlled multiplex PCR. Per the authors' processing: Nucleated cell counts per sample were estimated from amplification of reference gene primers within the assay. Sequence reads were collapsed and filtered to measure the absolute abundance of every unique TCRbeta CDR3 rearrangement. Productive Simpson clonality was computed per sample as the square root of Simpson's diversity index over productive rearrangements. The table comes from immuneACCESS by way of TCRdb, which keeps in-frame sequences with V and J called. Part of the clones is missing from these tables; in studies checked, under half for an unresolved V gene and the rest for unknown reasons. That table furnishes V, J and clone size, whereas the DNA furnished D and trimming. The sample includes about 370,000 clones, with 90% to 95% observed a single time. Clones ranked in the top ten supply about 0.9% of the sample.

Comment on this clone: Its antigen has not been determined. No much larger clone is present one base from it, and per-base qualities are unavailable.

The origin of this receptor is a woman aged 40-49 years who had been exposed to COVID-19. Input material: PBMCs or T cells enriched from blood (not recorded which).

The CDR3 loop reads CASSPSGTGAYEQYF. The bases read TGTGCCAGTAGTCCCTCCGGGACAGGGGCCTACGAGCAGTACTTC. The receptor chain draws on TRBV19 and TRBJ2-7; 10 middle bases align to TRBD1. The CDR3 runs 15 residues from the cysteine to the phenylalanine. Here the CDR3 DNA is all that survives: 45 bases in frame from base 1. Trimming accounts for 5 bases at V and 2 bases at J, while the number of junction bases matched to no gene is 6. According to the germline V gene (reference sequence), CDR1 reads LNHDA and CDR2 reads SQIVND.